The 7 T cell receptor beta chains presented below share a single source sample, sequenced in a study of Ad26.COV2.S vaccination and SARS-CoV-2 variants. This table comes from immunoSEQ multiplex PCR, and its TCRdb copy is limited to in-frame clones, with some not included. The sample carries some 350,000 clones, roughly 90% recorded once. Regarding treatment: roughly 18 received Ad26.COV2.S at low or high dose, single or two shots; five or six received placebo; per-sample allocation not given. Specimens were obtained on day 63 following the first vaccine or placebo injection. Sample: peripheral blood, taken in a trial of Ad26.COV2.S vaccine versus placebo. The receptors were sampled from a person aged 18-65 years who received the Ad26.COV2.S COVID-19 vaccine or a placebo.

In this sample, this clone turned up a few times. The chain links TRBV7-4 to TRBJ1-2; no definite D call. Germline CDR1 and CDR2: SGHVT and SQSDAQ. This CDR3 has 17 amino acids. The V end lost 2 bases, the J end lost 0 bases, and 16 bases lay between the germline ends. The DNA of the CDR3 is TGTGCCAGCAGCTTAATGCCCGCTAGAGCAGCTAACTATGGCTACACCTTC. Protein: CASSLMPARAANYGYTF.

The chain couples TRBV30 to TRBJ2-1; 8 bases are a match to TRBD2. The CDR3 sequence is 15 residues long. V shed 4 bases, J shed 0 bases, and the junction held 5 bases outside the gene matches. The germline gives CDR1 GTSNPN, CDR2 SVGIG (reference sequence). CDR3 sequence: CAWKRAGGSYNEQFF. The DNA for the CDR3 is TGTGCCTGGAAGAGGGCGGGGGGCTCCTACAATGAGCAGTTCTTC.

The chain couples TRBV6-5 to TRBJ2-1; D is perhaps TRBD1 or TRBD2 (5 bases each). V shed 7 bases and J shed 7 bases, with 14 bases lying between them. CDR3 size: 13 residues. Germline assignment: CDR1 MNHEY and CDR2 SVGAGI. CDR3: CASTYGAWNEQFF. The CDR3 DNA reads as TGTGCCAGCACCTACGGGGCGTGGAATGAGCAGTTCTTC.

This chain links TRBV2 with TRBJ2-2, with 8 bases matching TRBD2. The CDR3 runs to 16 residues. After removal of 6 bases from V and 1 base from J, the junction contained 7 bases not matched to a gene. Germline V CDR1 and CDR2: SNHLY, FYNNEI. CDR3 DNA: TGTGCCAGCAGGATTAGCGGGAATCGGAACACCGGGGAGCTGTTTTTT. This sequence encodes CASRISGNRNTGELFF.

The chain couples TRBV19 to TRBJ2-1; no clear D. From germline, CDR1 is LNHDA and CDR2 SQIVND (reference sequence). Trimming took off 2 bases at V and 9 bases at J, with 8 bases between the two ends. This CDR3 has 12 residues. CDR3 residues: CASSILDGEQFF. CDR3 nucleotides: TGTGCCAGTAGTATATTAGACGGTGAGCAGTTCTTC.

The chain combines TRBV5-1 with TRBJ2-1, with D tentatively TRBD1 or TRBD2 (5 bases each). The V and J ends lost 2 bases and 7 bases respectively, with 16 bases between them. Germline CDR1 SGHRS, CDR2 YFSETQ. This CDR3 region has 15 residues. The CDR3 sequence is CASSFRDPRVNEQFF. In DNA, the CDR3 is TGCGCCAGCAGCTTCCGGGACCCCCGGGTGAATGAGCAGTTCTTC. The whole variable domain, filled in from reference TRBV5-1 and TRBJ2-1, reads KAGVTQTPRYLIKTRGQQVTLSCSPISGHRSVSWYQQTPGQGLQFLFEYFSETQRNKGNFPGRFSGRQFSNSRSEMNVSTLELGDSALYLCASSFRDPRVNEQFFGPGTRLTVL.

This clone showed up just a few times. The J gene is TRBJ1-6, the V gene TRBV27, with D unclear. The V end lost 7 bases, the J end lost 9 bases, and 13 bases lay between the germline ends. The CDR3 spans 13 residues. Germline CDR1 reads MNHEY; CDR2 reads SMNVEV (reference sequence). CDR3 in DNA: TGTGCCAGCATCCCCCCGGGTCTTTCACCCCTCCACTTT. Translated: CASIPPGLSPLHF.